Below are 11 T cell receptor beta chains sequenced from a single sample in a study of cytotoxic CD8 clonotypes in ibrutinib-treated CLL. The data were produced by immunoSEQ multiplex PCR, yet TCRdb's version contains in-frame clones alone and is incomplete. Counted here are approximately 280,000 clones, around 77% occurring once; the ten biggest clones make up about 5.8%. The specimen was PBMCs, collected at disease progression, from a patient treated with ibrutinib. The source is a human donor with chronic lymphocytic leukemia.

The rearrangement links TRBV9 to TRBJ1-1, with D perhaps matching TRBD1 (5 bases). The CDR3 covers 17 residues. Germline CDR1 is SGDLS and CDR2 is YYNGEE. V was pared by 0 bases and J by 1 base, with 16 bases between. The CDR3 loop is CASSVEGFAGKNTEAFF. The CDR3 DNA is TGTGCCAGCAGCGTAGAAGGGTTTGCAGGGAAGAACACTGAAGCTTTCTTT. Based on the CDR3 plus reference TRBV9 and TRBJ1-1, the full variable domain is DSGVTQTPKHLITATGQRVTLRCSPRSGDLSVYWYQQSLDQGLQFLIQYYNGEERAKGNILERFSAQQFPDLHSELNLSSLELGDSALYFCASSVEGFAGKNTEAFFGQGTRLTVV.

The chain links TRBV27 to TRBJ2-7; TRBD1 is a possible D gene (6 bases). Between the trimmed V and J ends, which lost 5 bases and 2 bases, there was a span of 19 bases. CDR3 length: 16 residues. The V gene's germline CDR1 is MNHEY and CDR2 SMNVEV (reference sequence). Written as DNA, the CDR3 is TGTGCCAGCAGTCCAATCTGGCCCAGGGGCGCCTACGAGCAGTACTTC. It encodes CASSPIWPRGAYEQYF.

This rearrangement joins TRBV7-8 to TRBJ2-1, with D perhaps matching TRBD1 or TRBD2 (5 bases each). V was trimmed by 3 bases and J by 16 bases, leaving 22 bases between them. The germline V gene encodes CDR1 SGHVS and CDR2 FQNEAQ. The CDR3 is 14 amino acids. As DNA, the CDR3 is TGTGCCAGCAGCTTTTATTGGGGGAATCGGGCAGTTTTCTTC. Its translation: CASSFYWGNRAVFF.

The chain carries TRBV4-1 and TRBJ2-2, with TRBD1 identical over 7 bases. J gave up 1 base and V 2 bases, and 4 bases lay outside the gene matches. CDR1 is MGHRA, CDR2 YSYEKL, per germline. CDR3 length equals 16 residues. This chain's CDR3 is CASSQPGQENTGELFF. For the CDR3, the DNA is TGCGCCAGCAGCCAACCCGGACAGGAGAACACCGGGGAGCTGTTTTTT.

The chain links TRBV19 to TRBJ2-3; D is uncertain. The CDR3 is 17 amino acids. CDR1 and CDR2 from the germline V gene are LNHDA and SQIVND (reference sequence). Between the trimmed V and J ends, which lost 3 bases and 1 base, there was a span of 17 bases. The CDR3 nucleotides are TGTGCCAGTAGTATGGGTGCGTCCCTCCTGGGCACAGATACGCAGTATTTT. This codes for CASSMGASLLGTDTQYF.

The V and J genes are TRBV4-2 and TRBJ2-1; 8 bases line up with TRBD2. Germline loops: CDR1 LGHNA, CDR2 YNFKEQ. The CDR3 consists of 17 residues. Trimming took 0 bases from V and 7 from J; bases not matched to a gene: 11. DNA of the CDR3: TGTGCCAGCAGCCAAGATGTCCGAGCGGGGGTGGGGAATGAGCAGTTCTTC. Translation gives CASSQDVRAGVGNEQFF.

This clone occurred once. V and J are TRBV20-1 and TRBJ2-5; D is undetermined. With 7 bases removed from V and 5 bases from J, the gap between germline ends came to 8 bases. Germline values: CDR1 DFQATT, CDR2 SNEGSKA (reference sequence). The CDR3 has 10 amino acids. CDR3 sequence reads: CSVQEETQYF. Here the CDR3 DNA reads TGCAGTGTCCAGGAGGAGACCCAGTACTTC.

The V call is TRBV18, the J call TRBJ2-5; tentative D call: TRBD2 (6 bases). V lost 0 bases to trimming and J lost 1 base, with 9 bases between them. The CDR3 has 15 residues. Per the germline V gene, CDR1 is KGHSH and CDR2 is LQKENI. The CDR3 DNA is TGTGCCAGCTCACCACCGACCGGGGGCCAAGAGACCCAGTACTTC. It is translated as CASSPPTGGQETQYF.

This chain links TRBV27 with TRBJ2-5, with 12 bases that match TRBD1. V lost 6 bases to trimming and J lost 2 bases; unmatched junction nucleotides: 10. CDR1 is MNHEY and CDR2 is SMNVEV in the germline V gene (reference sequence). The CDR3 length is 17 residues. The CDR3 spells CASSRGTGGGIQETQYF. CDR3 sequence (DNA): TGTGCCAGCAGCCGCGGGACAGGGGGCGGCATACAAGAGACCCAGTACTTC.

V and J are TRBV4-1 and TRBJ2-5, with 9 bases fitting TRBD1. Germline CDR1 MGHRA, CDR2 YSYEKL. Trimming cost V 3 bases and J 1 base; bases outside gene matches: 3. This CDR3 is built from 15 residues. CDR3 coding DNA: TGCGCCAGCAGCCACTGGACAGGGGTCCAAGAGACCCAGTACTTC. Translating gives CASSHWTGVQETQYF.

About this clone: Germline is not matched at one junction end, which may reflect a read error. This sequence joins TRBV5-4 and TRBJ1-5; D is ambiguous. Germline loops: CDR1 SGHNT, CDR2 YYREEE (reference sequence). The CDR3 is 12 residues long. The CDR3 DNA follows: TGTGCCAGCAGCTTCGAGTTGAAGCAAGAAACTTTT. Translating gives CASSFELKQETF.